This TCR beta chain was retrieved from a study of T cells after yellow fever vaccination. Study-wide context: Fractions containing few cells were prepared with SMART-Seq v4 Ultra Low Input. Findings and limits, study-wide: There was a possibility that FACS-sorted repertoires contained abundant clonotypes contaminating from the bulk population.

Remarks on this clonotype: Its target is not known.

This CDR3 has 15 amino acids. Germline CDR1 and CDR2: DFQATT and SNEGSKA (reference sequence). J was trimmed by 2 bases and V by 0 bases; bases with no gene match: 1. TCRdb reprocessed the 5' RACE reads with MiXCR, giving one entry per CDR3 protein. Here the sample spans 350,000 to 450,000 distinct CDR3 sequences, around a sixth being singletons. The sequence derives from a man aged 18-30 years who received the YFV17D yellow fever vaccine. This specimen was PBMCs, taken before the yellow fever booster vaccination. The rearrangement uses TRBV20-1 and TRBJ2-3; TRBD2 matches at 11 bases. DNA of the CDR3: TGCAGTGCTAGAGATAGCGGGGGGGCCACAGATACGCAGTATTTT. The encoded protein is CSARDSGGATDTQYF.